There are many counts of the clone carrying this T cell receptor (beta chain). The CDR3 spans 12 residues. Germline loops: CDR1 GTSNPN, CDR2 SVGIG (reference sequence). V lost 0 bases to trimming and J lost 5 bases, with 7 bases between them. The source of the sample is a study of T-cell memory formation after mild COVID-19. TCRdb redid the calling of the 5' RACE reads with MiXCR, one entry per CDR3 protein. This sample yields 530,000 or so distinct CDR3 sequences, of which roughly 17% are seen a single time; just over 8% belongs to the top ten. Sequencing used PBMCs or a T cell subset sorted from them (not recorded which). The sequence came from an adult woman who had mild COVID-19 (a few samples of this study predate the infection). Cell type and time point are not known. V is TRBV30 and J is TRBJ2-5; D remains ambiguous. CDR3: CAWSVLLETQYF. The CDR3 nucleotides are TGTGCCTGGAGTGTGTTGTTGGAGACCCAGTACTTC.